One sample yielded the 21 T cell receptor beta chains listed below, sequenced in a study of cytomegalovirus exposure and HLA in healthy donors. The primer mix had 60 Vbeta and 13 Jbeta primers. Assay: immunoSEQ multiplex PCR; the TCRdb copy retains only in-frame clones and omits some. The sample includes roughly 140,000 clones, approximately 78% of them seen just once. Source material: PBMCs. These TCRs come from a young woman in good health and CMV-seropositive.

This clone came up a few times. This chain connects TRBV14 to TRBJ1-1; a weak D match, TRBD1 (6 bases). CDR3 length equals 17 residues. Germline CDR1 is SGHDN and CDR2 is FVKESK. Trimming took 2 bases from V and 2 from J, leaving 18 bases between them. CDR3 amino acids: CASSQYAGAPRNTEAFF. CDR3 coding DNA: TGTGCCAGCAGCCAATATGCGGGGGCCCCTCGAAACACTGAAGCTTTCTTT.

The chain links TRBV19 to TRBJ2-2; D is possibly TRBD2 (5 bases). This CDR3 has 14 amino acids. CDR1 is LNHDA, CDR2 SQIVND, per germline (reference sequence). Trimming pared 5 bases from V and 1 base from J, leaving 8 bases between. The CDR3 region has the DNA TGTGCCAGTAGTCCGGGGTGGAACACCGGGGAGCTGTTTTTT. As protein: CASSPGWNTGELFF.

This rearrangement joins TRBV7-8 to TRBJ2-2; D may be TRBD1 (6 bases). Germline V lookup: CDR1 SGHVS, CDR2 FQNEAQ. The CDR3 runs to 16 residues. With 6 bases removed from V and 5 bases from J, the gap between germline ends came to 19 bases. This CDR3 reads CASSFGQRTQTGELFF. CDR3 sequence (DNA): TGTGCCAGCAGTTTCGGACAGAGGACGCAGACCGGGGAGCTGTTTTTT.

This clone came up once. The chain combines TRBV5-6 with TRBJ2-7, with D perhaps TRBD1 (5 bases). Trimming left V 4 bases short and J 6 bases short, with 23 bases between. Per the germline V gene, CDR1 is SGHDT and CDR2 is YYEEEE. The CDR3 covers 16 residues. CDR3 sequence (DNA): TGTGCCAGCAGCGAACCAGGGATTTCCATTGTAGGCGAGCAGTACTTC. Residues: CASSEPGISIVGEQYF.

The chain has TRBV30 and TRBJ1-2; no firm D call. The CDR3 spans 15 residues. The V end was cut by 2 bases, the J end by 2 bases, with 15 bases between. Germline assignment: CDR1 GTSNPN and CDR2 SVGIG (reference sequence). The DNA of the CDR3 is TGTGCCTGGAGTCCCAGGCTGCGAAACAACTATGGCTACACCTTC. Translated: CAWSPRLRNNYGYTF.

The chain recombines TRBV9 with TRBJ2-6; TRBD2 aligns across 13 bases. The germline CDR1 and CDR2 sequences are SGDLS and YYNGEE. This CDR3 is built from 23 residues. V gave up 4 bases and J gave up 0 bases; unmatched junction bases: 19. The CDR3 region has the DNA TGTGCCAGCAGCCCTCCATTAAGACGGACTAGCGGGGGCTTCATCTCTGGGGCCAACGTCCTGACTTTC. The encoded protein is CASSPPLRRTSGGFISGANVLTF. Complete variable domain (other parts from reference TRBV9 and TRBJ2-6): DSGVTQTPKHLITATGQRVTLRCSPRSGDLSVYWYQQSLDQGLQFLIQYYNGEERAKGNILERFSAQQFPDLHSELNLSSLELGDSALYFCASSPPLRRTSGGFISGANVLTFGAGSRLTVL.

The rearrangement links TRBV19 to TRBJ1-3; no reliable D call. This CDR3 region has 15 residues. V dropped 3 bases and J dropped 0 bases, with 9 bases sitting between them. CDR1 and CDR2 from the germline V gene are LNHDA and SQIVND (reference sequence). In nucleotides, the CDR3 is TGTGCCAGTAGTATCGTAACAAGCTCTGGAAACACCATATATTTT. Translated, it gives CASSIVTSSGNTIYF.

V gene TRBV19 combines with J gene TRBJ2-7; 8 bases fit TRBD2. Germline V lookup: CDR1 LNHDA, CDR2 SQIVND (reference sequence). Trimming took 1 base from V and 2 from J; bases not matched to a gene: 4. CDR3 length: 15 amino acids. CDR3 in amino acids: CASSIGTRGAYEQYF. The CDR3, as DNA: TGTGCCAGTAGTATAGGAACGCGGGGGGCCTACGAGCAGTACTTC.

This chain uses TRBV28 with TRBJ2-7; 10 bases match TRBD1. Germline lookup yields CDR1 MDHEN and CDR2 SYDVKM. Trimming at V came to 8 bases and at J to 3 bases, leaving 4 bases not matched to a gene. The CDR3 length is 13 residues. The CDR3 loop is CASRRDRGYEQYF. In DNA form, the CDR3 reads TGTGCCAGCCGCCGGGACAGGGGCTACGAGCAGTACTTC.

The count of this clone is one. V and J are TRBV28 and TRBJ1-1; D gene uncertain. Trimming stripped 7 bases from V and 7 bases from J, with 10 bases between. This CDR3 has 11 residues. Germline V gives CDR1 MDHEN, CDR2 SYDVKM. Here the CDR3 DNA reads TGTGCCAGCAAGAGACACCTTGAAGCTTTCTTT. As protein: CASKRHLEAFF.

The chain has TRBV5-1 and TRBJ1-2; 8 bases align to TRBD1. The germline CDR1 and CDR2 sequences are SGHRS and YFSETQ. V shed 4 bases and J 4 bases; nucleotides not matched to a gene: 9. CDR3 size: 15 residues. DNA for the CDR3: TGCGCCAGCAGCCAAAGCGGACAGGGAGTCTATGGCTACACCTTC. Protein product: CASSQSGQGVYGYTF.

The chain recombines TRBV2 with TRBJ1-2; 12 positions agree with TRBD1. J gave up 7 bases and V 4 bases, and 7 bases lay outside the gene matches. CDR3 length: 15 residues. Germline loops: CDR1 SNHLY, CDR2 FYNNEI. The CDR3 coding sequence is TGTGCCAGCAGTGGACGGGGACAGGGGGCAAGTGGCTACACCTTC. Translated: CASSGRGQGASGYTF.

The chain uses TRBV7-9 and TRBJ1-1; maybe TRBD1 (5 bases). Germline CDR1 SEHNR, CDR2 FQNEAQ (reference sequence). The CDR3 has 15 amino acids. Trimming left V 4 bases short and J 1 base short, with 13 bases between. The DNA of the CDR3 is TGTGCCAGCAGCTCACCGACAGAAAAGAACACTGAAGCTTTCTTT. Translated: CASSSPTEKNTEAFF.

The chain joins TRBV13 to TRBJ2-7; D is ambiguous. Germline V gene data show CDR1 as PRHDT and CDR2 as FYEKMQ (reference sequence). Trimming stripped 4 bases from V and 4 bases from J, with 20 bases between. This CDR3 comprises 16 residues. The DNA for the CDR3 is TGTGCCAGCAGCTCCTATCAAAGTAATAAGCCATACGAGCAGTACTTC. Protein: CASSSYQSNKPYEQYF.

The chain recombines TRBV19 with TRBJ2-3, with TRBD2 identical over 16 bases. Germline V gene sequence: CDR1 LNHDA, CDR2 SQIVND (reference sequence). The CDR3 contains 18 residues. The J segment lost 4 bases and the V segment lost 3 bases, leaving 7 bases of the junction unmatched. The CDR3 region is CASSMGTSGGASADTQYF. CDR3 DNA: TGTGCCAGTAGTATGGGGACTAGCGGGGGGGCTTCTGCAGATACGCAGTATTTT.

The rearrangement links TRBV4-1 to TRBJ2-7; D is possibly TRBD2 (6 bases). CDR1 is MGHRA and CDR2 is YSYEKL in the germline V gene. This CDR3 region has 14 residues. V gave up 0 bases and J gave up 4 bases, with 10 bases separating them. This chain's CDR3 is CASSQEMGGYEQYF. The DNA for the CDR3 is TGCGCCAGCAGCCAAGAGATGGGAGGTTACGAGCAGTACTTC.

V is TRBV28 and J is TRBJ1-2; D uncertain. Germline CDR1 and CDR2: MDHEN and SYDVKM. The V gene lost 4 bases and the J gene lost 5 bases, with 8 bases spanning the gap. The CDR3 consists of 12 residues. Here the CDR3 DNA reads TGTGCCAGCAGTTCCCTTATATATGGCTACACCTTC. This translates into CASSSLIYGYTF.

The CDR3 sequence: CASSTGQSPSYGYTF. In DNA form, the CDR3 reads TGTGCCAGCAGCACGGGACAGTCACCCAGCTATGGCTACACCTTC. The chain combines TRBV7-2 with TRBJ1-2; TRBD1 matches 7 bases. J was trimmed by 4 bases and V by 5 bases; bases with no gene match: 10. Germline CDR1 SGHTA, CDR2 FQGNSA. The CDR3 consists of 15 residues.

J is TRBJ1-1 and V is TRBV27; 10 nucleotides line up with TRBD1. V lost 5 bases and J lost 13; bases outside the gene matches: 10. The CDR3 runs to 13 residues. Germline CDR1 is MNHEY and CDR2 is SMNVEV (reference sequence). CDR3: CASSRPGQGPLFF. In DNA form, the CDR3 reads TGTGCCAGCAGTCGGCCGGGACAGGGGCCGCTTTTCTTT.

This clone has a single count. The chain links TRBV28 to TRBJ2-7; tentative D call: TRBD1 (7 bases). Looked up from germline, CDR1 is MDHEN and CDR2 is SYDVKM. Trimming stripped 9 bases from V and 0 bases from J, with 15 bases between. The CDR3 has 14 amino acids. The CDR3 DNA reads TGTGCCAGTTTAACAGGGGACTCCTCCTACGAGCAGTACTTC. This encodes CASLTGDSSYEQYF.

This clone was found once. The chain combines TRBV27 with TRBJ2-7; 10 nucleotides align to TRBD2. With V trimmed by 1 base and J by 2 bases, 5 bases remained unmatched. The CDR3 length is 16 residues. The germline gives CDR1 MNHEY, CDR2 SMNVEV (reference sequence). DNA of the CDR3: TGTGCCAGCAGTTTATGGGGTAGCGGGGGGCCCTACGAGCAGTACTTC. Its translation: CASSLWGSGGPYEQYF.